One and the same sample provided the 19 T cell receptor beta chains below, sequenced in a study of T-cell memory formation after mild COVID-19. TCRdb reprocessed the 5' RACE reads via MiXCR and lists one record per CDR3 protein. The sample includes hundreds of thousands of distinct CDR3 sequences, under 20% of them seen just once. Input material: PBMCs or a T cell subset sorted from them (not recorded which). Receptor source: a man aged 18 to 29 who had mild COVID-19 (a few samples of this study predate the infection). Cell type and time point are not known.

This clonotype came up a few times. The chain uses TRBV18 and TRBJ2-7, with 7 bases identical to TRBD1. The CDR3 sequence is 15 residues long. V shed 2 bases, J shed 2 bases, and the junction held 6 bases outside the gene matches. CDR1 is KGHSH, CDR2 LQKENI, per germline. The CDR3: CASSPGTERPYEQYF. CDR3 DNA sequence: TGTGCCAGCTCACCAGGGACAGAAAGGCCCTACGAGCAGTACTTC.

The gene calls are TRBV7-2 and TRBJ2-5, with 7 bases matching TRBD2. The CDR3 loop spans 14 amino acids. Germline loops: CDR1 SGHTA, CDR2 FQGNSA. Trimming took 5 bases from V and 5 from J; bases not matched to a gene: 8. The CDR3 nucleotides are TGTGCCAGCAGCCGGGACTACTTAAGTGAGACCCAGTACTTC. Translation gives CASSRDYLSETQYF.

This clonotype has at least ten counts. V gene TRBV7-2 combines with J gene TRBJ1-2; unclear D gene. The V end was cut by 4 bases, the J end by 4 bases, with 7 bases between. The germline gives CDR1 SGHTA, CDR2 FQGNSA. The length of the CDR3 is 12 residues. CDR3 loop: CASSSQSYGYTF. In nucleotides, the CDR3 is TGTGCCAGCAGCTCACAGTCCTATGGCTACACCTTC.

This clonotype was counted only a few times. This rearrangement joins TRBV19 to TRBJ1-2; possibly TRBD1 for D (5 bases). The CDR3 runs to 17 residues. The V end was cut by 4 bases, the J end by 0 bases, with 18 bases between. Germline CDR1 and CDR2: LNHDA and SQIVND (reference sequence). This CDR3 is CASSSQGFPPSNYGYTF. For the CDR3, the DNA is TGTGCCAGTAGTAGTCAGGGTTTCCCACCCTCTAACTATGGCTACACCTTC.

This clonotype was found a few times. The CDR3 reads CASSYSRDRGNQPQHF. CDR3 nucleotide sequence: TGTGCCAGCAGTTACAGCCGGGACAGGGGCAATCAGCCCCAGCATTTT. The chain recombines TRBV6-6 with TRBJ1-5; 9 bases line up with TRBD1. V dropped 2 bases and J dropped 2; count of bases not matched to a gene: 4. The CDR3 runs 16 residues. Per germline, CDR1 MNHNY and CDR2 SVGAGI (reference sequence).

The chain links TRBV28 to TRBJ2-5, with D hard to call. This CDR3 comprises 14 residues. CDR1 and CDR2 from the germline V gene are MDHEN and SYDVKM. V lost 7 bases and J lost 5, with 17 bases in between. The CDR3 reads CASKSAGWIETQYF. The CDR3, as DNA: TGTGCCAGCAAGAGTGCCGGCTGGATTGAGACCCAGTACTTC.

The chain couples TRBV2 to TRBJ2-5, with D unresolved. Trimming took 3 bases from V and 5 from J, leaving 16 bases between them. From germline, CDR1 is SNHLY and CDR2 FYNNEI. The CDR3 has 15 residues. The CDR3 loop is CASSDPPSLPETQYF. CDR3 nucleotide sequence: TGTGCCAGCAGTGACCCCCCTAGTTTACCCGAGACCCAGTACTTC.

This clonotype was seen more than once but under ten times. This chain joins TRBV11-2 and TRBJ2-3; tentatively, D is TRBD2 (5 bases). There are 11 residues in the CDR3. Germline loops: CDR1 SGHAT, CDR2 FQNNGV. Trimming cost V 8 bases and J 12 bases, with 15 bases left between them. The CDR3 spells CASRILGGQYF. In DNA, the CDR3 is TGTGCCAGCCGCATCCTAGGAGGACAGTATTTT.

This clonotype has more than one count but fewer than ten. This chain uses TRBV4-3 with TRBJ2-6; D not certain. Germline V gene lookup returns CDR1 LGHNA and CDR2 YSLEER. CDR3 length equals 16 residues. Trimming pared 2 bases from V and 0 bases from J, leaving 8 bases between. The CDR3 protein is CASSQMVGSGANVLTF. CDR3 coding DNA: TGCGCCAGCAGCCAAATGGTGGGCTCTGGGGCCAACGTCCTGACTTTC.

This clonotype was counted between two and nine times. This chain uses TRBV11-3 with TRBJ1-2, with a weak D call TRBD1 (5 bases). Germline V gives CDR1 SGHNT, CDR2 YENEEA. V lost 2 bases, J lost 6 bases, and 10 bases lay in between. The CDR3 sequence is 13 residues long. Written as DNA, the CDR3 is TGTGCCAGCAGCTTAAAGGGGACGGATGGCTACACCTTC. As protein: CASSLKGTDGYTF.

This clonotype has more than one count but fewer than ten. The chain combines TRBV5-1 with TRBJ1-2; D call uncertain. Between the trimmed V and J ends, which lost 4 bases and 4 bases, there was a span of 17 bases. The CDR3 length is 15 residues. Germline assignment: CDR1 SGHRS and CDR2 YFSETQ. CDR3 nucleotides: TGCGCCAGCAGCCAGACGTCCGGGTCCTTCTATGGCTACACCTTC. Residues: CASSQTSGSFYGYTF.

This clonotype was counted only a few times. CDR3 loop: CASSMGAVYNEQFF. CDR3 nucleotide sequence: TGCGCCAGCAGCATGGGGGCCGTATACAATGAGCAGTTCTTC. The chain has TRBV5-1 and TRBJ2-1; tentative D call: TRBD1 (6 bases). V gave up 4 bases and J gave up 4 bases, with 12 bases separating them. CDR1 and CDR2 from the germline V gene are SGHRS and YFSETQ. This CDR3 comprises 14 residues.

This sequence joins TRBV5-6 and TRBJ2-7, with no clear D. This CDR3 region has 15 residues. Per germline, CDR1 SGHDT and CDR2 YYEEEE. V lost 1 base and J lost 6, with 17 bases in between. The CDR3 bases are TGTGCCAGCAGCTTGCCTAGTTGGCCGGCTCGCGAGCAGTACGTC. Amino acids: CASSLPSWPAREQYV.

This chain links TRBV10-3 with TRBJ1-2; TRBD1 might be the D (5 bases). Germline loops: CDR1 ENHRY, CDR2 SYGVKD. Trimming stripped 7 bases from V and 1 base from J, with 16 bases between. The CDR3 is 15 amino acids. The CDR3 bases are TGTGCCATCACCCCTGATGACAGTCATAACTATGGCTACACCTTC. Protein sequence: CAITPDDSHNYGYTF.

V is TRBV3-1 and J is TRBJ1-6, with D unclear. In germline, CDR1 is LGHDT, CDR2 YNNKEL (reference sequence). The CDR3 contains 13 residues. V was pared by 6 bases and J by 8 bases, with 11 bases between. The CDR3 nucleotides read TGTGCCAGCAGTCGTTTTAAGGATTCACCCCTCCACTTT. Protein product: CASSRFKDSPLHF.

This sequence joins TRBV6-1 and TRBJ2-7; 9 bases fit TRBD1. The germline V gene encodes CDR1 MNHNS and CDR2 SASEGT. The length of the CDR3 is 17 residues. The V gene end was trimmed by 6 bases and the J gene end by 2 bases; junction bases not matched to a gene: 14. The CDR3 loop is CASRRWTGERVAYEQYF. CDR3 DNA: TGTGCCAGCAGACGGTGGACAGGGGAACGAGTCGCCTACGAGCAGTACTTC.

The V call is TRBV5-1, the J call TRBJ2-1, with 9 bases aligning to TRBD1. The J segment lost 6 bases and the V segment lost 2 bases, leaving 6 bases of the junction unmatched. The length of the CDR3 is 15 residues. In germline, CDR1 is SGHRS, CDR2 YFSETQ. The DNA for the CDR3 is TGCGCCAGCAGCTTACCCGGGACAGGGACCAATGAGCAGTTCTTC. Its protein is CASSLPGTGTNEQFF.

This clonotype was found many times. V and J are TRBV5-1 and TRBJ1-6; D not certain. Trimming left V 4 bases short and J 0 bases short, with 8 bases between. This CDR3 is built from 15 residues. Germline assignment: CDR1 SGHRS and CDR2 YFSETQ. DNA for the CDR3: TGCGCCAGCAGCCGGGAGAGCTCCTATAATTCACCCCTCCACTTT. As protein: CASSRESSYNSPLHF.

In this sample, this clonotype turned up many times. The chain has TRBV20-1 and TRBJ1-5, with 9 bases lining up with TRBD1. The CDR3 extends over 14 amino acids. The V segment lost 0 bases and the J segment 6 bases; nucleotides outside the gene matches: 3. Germline-derived CDR1 and CDR2 are DFQATT and SNEGSKA (reference sequence). CDR3 DNA sequence: TGCAGTGCTAGAGATCGGACAGGGGTTCAGCCCCAGCATTTT. Translation: CSARDRTGVQPQHF.